The clone carrying this T cell receptor beta chain was counted a few times. Its target is unknown. The record originates from a study of beta chain features in type 1 diabetes. Overall study: Researchers looked at roughly 110 million sorted cells across all samples.

Study-wide findings and caveats: Among patients, naive, central memory and Treg TCRB repertoires appeared more similar than among healthy donors. Shortening that was moderate but significant affected the TCRB CDR3s of Type 1 diabetes patients in all four CD4+ subsets.

cDNA synthesis used the whole RNA isolate, giving expressed TCRB sequences. About 3.57 million reads, on average, came from each naive, central memory and regulatory T cell sample. Generated by immunoSEQ multiplex PCR, the TCRdb table keeps only in-frame clones and is missing some. Seen here are about 230,000 clones, roughly 17% observed once, and the top ten hold roughly 0.08%. Isolation of CD4+ naive, central memory, regulatory and stem cell-like memory cells was achieved by sorting via CD45RO/CCR7/CD25/CD127/CD95/CD27. V dropped 6 bases and J dropped 1 base, with 12 bases sitting between them. From germline, CDR1 is SQVTM and CDR2 ANQGSEA. This CDR3 region has 13 residues.

The chain couples TRBV29-1 to TRBJ1-1; D not certain. The sequencing input was naive CD4+ T cells from blood. The receptor was derived from a man under 40 with type 1 diabetes. CDR3 loop: CSVKSSGNTEAFF. CDR3 sequence (DNA): TGCAGCGTCAAATCCTCGGGGAACACTGAAGCTTTCTTT.